The text below deals with one T cell receptor beta chain. What it binds is not known. The data were taken from a study of blood T cells in healthy people across ages. For the study at large: Capturing about one barcoded beta molecule per two T cells was achieved by template switching.

Study observations and caveats: Underestimates were what the diversity estimates from one million T cells were considered to be. When set beside aged donors, long-lived donors presented more naive CD4+ cells and higher diversity.

Primed by a sample-barcoded 5' primer and a J-beta primer mix, a second PCR proceeded for roughly 6 to 12 cycles. Using its own MiXCR run on the 5' RACE reads, TCRdb lists one record per CDR3 protein. In the table there are more than 1,000,000 distinct CDR3 sequences, less than 25% of which are singletons. The data also belong to a second study, concerning T cells of mothers and their children. In that study: Addition of sample barcodes and 2-4 random nucleotides occurred through the M1S primer of the second PCR.

The material sequenced was blood. This TCR came from a girl aged 2 to 9 in good health.

As DNA, the CDR3 is TGTGCCAGCAGCCCTCTAAATACCTACGAGCAGTACTTC. Translation gives CASSPLNTYEQYF. This chain joins TRBV7-6 and TRBJ2-1; no clear D gene. The J call is in doubt because the DNA end fits TRBJ2-7 better. This CDR3 has 13 amino acids. Germline CDR1 is SGHVS and CDR2 is FNYEAQ.